The TCR beta chain under discussion was sequenced for a study of patients and donors after allogeneic stem cell transplantation. V was shortened by 0 bases and J by 3 bases, with 13 bases between the two germline ends. This CDR3 is 16 amino acids long. CDR1 MNHEY and CDR2 SVGAGI come from the germline V gene. TCRdb re-called the RT-PCR reads through MiXCR, storing one row per CDR3 protein. Here the sample spans over 2,000 distinct CDR3 sequences, around 30% being singletons. The chain uses TRBV6-5 and TRBJ2-3; D unresolved. The clonotype was recovered from a human donor who was either an allogeneic HSCT recipient or a stem cell or donor lymphocyte infusion donor (not recorded which). It is not recorded whose cells these are; they may come from a transplant donor. Sequencing used blood, either unsorted or a sorted T cell fraction (not recorded which). The CDR3 spells CASSYSGKGRTDTQYF. The CDR3 nucleotides are TGTGCCAGCAGTTACTCGGGGAAAGGAAGAACAGATACGCAGTATTTT.